A single sample is the source of the 29 T cell receptor beta chains below, sequenced in a study of cytomegalovirus exposure and HLA in healthy donors. Researchers ran the PCR with 60 Vbeta and 13 Jbeta primers. Only in-frame clones appear in the TCRdb table, and some are missing; sequencing was by immunoSEQ multiplex PCR. The sample holds nearly 110,000 clones, about 74% seen once. The sequenced sample was PBMCs. The receptors here all came from a woman aged 40 to 50 in good health and CMV-seropositive.

CDR3 sequence (DNA): TGTGCCAGTAGTTCTGATTCGGGGGGGCCCACAGATACGCAGTATTTT. Encoded protein: CASSSDSGGPTDTQYF. This rearrangement joins TRBV19 to TRBJ2-3, with TRBD2 identical over 8 bases. The V segment lost 5 bases and the J segment 2 bases; nucleotides outside the gene matches: 9. The germline V gene has CDR1 LNHDA and CDR2 SQIVND (reference sequence). The CDR3 has 16 residues.

The CDR3 protein is CASSLDRLYEQYF. The CDR3 DNA reads as TGCGCCAGCAGCCTAGACAGACTCTACGAGCAGTACTTC. The chain links TRBV5-1 to TRBJ2-7, with a weak D call TRBD1 (5 bases). Germline V gene data show CDR1 as SGHRS and CDR2 as YFSETQ. CDR3 length equals 13 residues. V was pared by 4 bases and J by 3 bases, with 11 bases between.

The rearrangement joins TRBV4-3 to TRBJ2-1, with D perhaps matching TRBD1 (6 bases). CDR1 and CDR2 from the germline V gene are LGHNA and YSLEER. Trimming cost V 1 base and J 10 bases, with 11 bases left between them. The CDR3 has 13 residues. The CDR3 coding sequence is TGCGCCAGCAGCCAAGTTCAGGGGATGGAGCAGTTCTTC. Amino acid sequence: CASSQVQGMEQFF.

This chain uses TRBV5-4 with TRBJ1-3; 7 bases are shared with TRBD1. Trimming at V came to 4 bases and at J to 3 bases, leaving 7 bases not matched to a gene. CDR1 and CDR2 from the germline V gene are SGHNT and YYREEE (reference sequence). This CDR3 has 15 residues. CDR3 residues: CASSRNRDSGNTIYF. In DNA form, the CDR3 reads TGTGCCAGCAGCCGTAATAGGGACAGTGGAAACACCATATATTTT.

This rearrangement joins TRBV6-5 to TRBJ1-2, with a tentative D call TRBD1 (6 bases). The CDR3 contains 14 residues. Trimming removed 8 bases from V and 5 bases from J, with 18 bases in between. Germline V gene data show CDR1 as MNHEY and CDR2 as SVGAGI. The CDR3 DNA is TGTGCCAGCTCGAAAACAGGGTTAGGGTATGGCTACACCTTC. Translation gives CASSKTGLGYGYTF.

V is TRBV10-3 and J is TRBJ2-1, with TRBD2 matching 10 bases. The CDR3 is 15 amino acids. The germline V gene has CDR1 ENHRY and CDR2 SYGVKD. V trimming: 0 bases; J trimming: 6 bases; junction bases outside the gene matches: 2. The CDR3, as DNA: TGTGCCATCAGTGAGTCTTCTAGCGGGGGCAATGAGCAGTTCTTC. It yields the protein CAISESSSGGNEQFF.

The chain has TRBV5-1 and TRBJ2-1; 7 nucleotides match TRBD1. Germline V gives CDR1 SGHRS, CDR2 YFSETQ. CDR3 length equals 15 residues. The V and J ends lost 0 bases and 5 bases, in that order; junction bases with no gene match: 5. The CDR3 is CASSLGGGRNNEQFF. DNA for the CDR3: TGCGCCAGCAGCTTGGGAGGGGGCCGGAACAATGAGCAGTTCTTC.

The chain is built from TRBV6-5 and TRBJ2-7; TRBD2 might be the D (5 bases). Germline assignment: CDR1 MNHEY and CDR2 SVGAGI. The length of the CDR3 is 13 residues. V was clipped by 7 bases and J by 2 bases, with 12 bases between them. As DNA, the CDR3 is TGTGCCAGCACCGCTCCCGGGGCCTACGAGCAGTACTTC. Translating it yields CASTAPGAYEQYF.

The chain carries TRBV7-9 and TRBJ2-6, with 10 positions matching TRBD1. CDR3 size: 17 residues. The V and J ends lost 1 base and 0 bases, in that order; junction bases with no gene match: 0. CDR1 and CDR2 from the germline V gene are SEHNR and FQNEAQ (reference sequence). This CDR3 is CASSLGTGGSGANVLTF. CDR3 in DNA: TGTGCCAGCAGCTTAGGGACAGGGGGCTCTGGGGCCAACGTCCTGACTTTC.

CDR3 in amino acids: CASSLPGTGGHEKLFF. In nucleotides, the CDR3 is TGCGCCAGCAGCCTTCCCGGGACAGGGGGCCATGAAAAACTGTTTTTT. This chain joins TRBV4-1 and TRBJ1-4, with 12 bases aligning to TRBD1. The CDR3 has 16 residues. Germline V CDR1 and CDR2: MGHRA, YSYEKL. Trimming took 4 bases from V and 6 from J; bases not matched to a gene: 6.

This clone was seen once. V and J are TRBV25-1 and TRBJ2-6; the D gene is possibly TRBD2 (5 bases). Trimming took off 1 base at V and 2 bases at J, with 9 bases between the two ends. Germline V gives CDR1 MGHDK, CDR2 SYGVNS. The CDR3 consists of 16 residues. The CDR3 DNA reads as TGTGCCAGCAGTGAATCTGCGAGGGCTGGGGCCAACGTCCTGACTTTC. Translated, it gives CASSESARAGANVLTF.

The rearrangement links TRBV2 to TRBJ2-3; the match to TRBD2 covers 9 bases. The CDR3 length is 15 residues. CDR1 is SNHLY, CDR2 FYNNEI, per germline. With V trimmed by 8 bases and J by 1 base, 7 bases remained unmatched. For the CDR3, the DNA is TGTGCCAGCTCCCGCTTAGCGGGGGGCACAGATACGCAGTATTTT. Protein product: CASSRLAGGTDTQYF.

The rearrangement joins TRBV9 to TRBJ1-6; 7 bases are shared with TRBD1. The ends lost 3 bases at V and 7 bases at J; junction bases unmatched: 7. CDR3 length: 15 amino acids. Germline CDR1 is SGDLS and CDR2 is YYNGEE. CDR3 in DNA: TGTGCCAGCAGCGCCCGGGACAGAGAAAATTCACCCCTCCACTTT. As protein: CASSARDRENSPLHF.

This clone occurred once. The chain has TRBV7-8 and TRBJ1-1, with 8 bases matching TRBD1. Unmatched junction bases numbered 8, after V lost 1 base and J lost 1 base. From germline, CDR1 is SGHVS and CDR2 FQNEAQ. This CDR3 is built from 17 residues. The CDR3 is CASSLVGQGATNTEAFF. As DNA, the CDR3 is TGTGCCAGCAGCTTAGTGGGGCAGGGGGCAACGAACACTGAAGCTTTCTTT.

V usage is TRBV6-4 and J usage is TRBJ2-5; 9 bases fit TRBD1. Germline loops: CDR1 MRHNA, CDR2 SNTAGT. V shed 2 bases and J 5 bases; nucleotides not matched to a gene: 9. This CDR3 has 16 amino acids. For the CDR3, the DNA is TGTGCCAGCAGTGACAGCGCTACAGGGGGCCCCGAGACCCAGTACTTC. As protein: CASSDSATGGPETQYF.

This chain joins TRBV30 and TRBJ2-5, with 7 bases fitting TRBD1. Trimming took 0 bases from V and 5 from J; bases not matched to a gene: 9. In germline, CDR1 is GTSNPN, CDR2 SVGIG (reference sequence). The CDR3 spans 15 residues. For the CDR3, the DNA is TGTGCCTGGAGTGTAGGGGGCTTTCACGGTGAGACCCAGTACTTC. Translated, it gives CAWSVGGFHGETQYF.

The chain combines TRBV6-6 with TRBJ1-1, with 8 nucleotides matching TRBD1. The CDR3 length is 14 residues. V trimming: 6 bases; J trimming: 5 bases; junction bases outside the gene matches: 8. In germline, CDR1 is MNHNY, CDR2 SVGAGI (reference sequence). CDR3 residues: CASRPPRTGTEAFF. Written as DNA, the CDR3 is TGTGCCAGCAGGCCCCCTAGGACAGGGACTGAAGCTTTCTTT.

This chain links TRBV6-1 with TRBJ2-7, with D tentatively TRBD1 (6 bases). The CDR3 consists of 15 residues. The V and J ends lost 6 bases and 0 bases respectively, with 15 bases between them. Per germline, CDR1 MNHNS and CDR2 SASEGT. CDR3 region: CASRLQGYSSYEQYF. Written as DNA, the CDR3 is TGTGCCAGCAGACTACAGGGATACTCCTCCTACGAGCAGTACTTC.

The rearrangement links TRBV7-3 to TRBJ1-2, with D possibly matching TRBD1 (5 bases). Trimming removed 0 bases at V and 8 bases at J, with 13 bases between. Germline V gene data show CDR1 as SGHTA and CDR2 as FQGTGA. The CDR3 covers 14 residues. The CDR3 bases are TGTGCCAGCAGCTTAACGGCGGGGGGTCGAGGCTACACCTTC. Amino acid sequence: CASSLTAGGRGYTF. The whole variable domain, filled in from reference TRBV7-3 and TRBJ1-2, reads GAGVSQTPSNKVTEKGKYVELRCDPISGHTALYWYRQSLGQGPEFLIYFQGTGAADDSGLPNDRFFAVRPEGSVSTLKIQRTERGDSAVYLCASSLTAGGRGYTFGSGTRLTVV.

The chain employs TRBV6-5 and TRBJ1-2; D gene unclear. Trimming shortened V by 0 bases and J by 4 bases, and 6 bases separated the two germline ends. Germline V gene data show CDR1 as MNHEY and CDR2 as SVGAGI. The CDR3 has 13 residues. The CDR3 is CASSYSGLYGYTF. The CDR3, as DNA: TGTGCCAGCAGTTACTCCGGTCTCTATGGCTACACCTTC.

The chain is built from TRBV15 and TRBJ2-3; the match to TRBD1 covers 9 bases. Germline assignment: CDR1 LNHNV and CDR2 YYDKDF (reference sequence). V dropped 5 bases and J dropped 0; count of bases not matched to a gene: 6. The CDR3 length is 16 residues. The CDR3 DNA sequence: TGTGCCACCAGCCGCCACAGGGGGCAAAGCACAGATACGCAGTATTTT. It is translated as CATSRHRGQSTDTQYF.

The genes are TRBV7-9 and TRBJ1-1, with unresolved D. CDR3 length: 15 amino acids. V was clipped by 1 base and J by 3 bases, with 12 bases between them. Germline V gene data show CDR1 as SEHNR and CDR2 as FQNEAQ (reference sequence). CDR3 in amino acids: CASSLVSISDTEAFF. The CDR3 DNA sequence: TGTGCCAGCAGCTTAGTTAGCATAAGCGACACTGAAGCTTTCTTT.

The chain uses TRBV7-2 and TRBJ1-5; 12 bases are shared with TRBD1. Looked up from germline, CDR1 is SGHTA and CDR2 is FQGNSA. After removal of 7 bases from V and 6 bases from J, the junction contained 7 bases not matched to a gene. The CDR3 loop spans 15 amino acids. CDR3 nucleotide sequence: TGTGCCAGCACAGACCGGGACAGGGGGCTTCAGCCCCAGCATTTT. The encoded protein is CASTDRDRGLQPQHF.

The V and J genes are TRBV5-1 and TRBJ1-5, with D tentatively TRBD1 (5 bases). Trimming cost V 4 bases and J 4 bases, with 12 bases left between them. This CDR3 contains 14 residues. Germline V gives CDR1 SGHRS, CDR2 YFSETQ. CDR3 in amino acids: CASSLGASNQPQHF. The CDR3, as DNA: TGCGCCAGCAGCCTTGGGGCCTCAAATCAGCCCCAGCATTTT. The full variable domain, in which reference TRBV5-1 and TRBJ1-5 provide the parts outside the CDR3, is KAGVTQTPRYLIKTRGQQVTLSCSPISGHRSVSWYQQTPGQGLQFLFEYFSETQRNKGNFPGRFSGRQFSNSRSEMNVSTLELGDSALYLCASSLGASNQPQHFGDGTRLSIL.

Note on this clone: Distinct nucleotide sequences in the sample also encode this CDR3. The rearrangement uses TRBV30 and TRBJ1-6; D not certain. The CDR3 is made up of 15 amino acids. Trimming cost V 3 bases and J 9 bases, with 18 bases left between them. Germline lookup yields CDR1 GTSNPN and CDR2 SVGIG (reference sequence). This CDR3 is CAWRSGVQVVSPLHF. CDR3 sequence (DNA): TGTGCCTGGAGGTCCGGGGTGCAGGTTGTTTCACCCCTCCACTTT.

This chain connects TRBV7-8 to TRBJ2-1; tentatively, D is TRBD1 (5 bases). Trimming removed 4 bases at V and 3 bases at J, with 19 bases between. The CDR3 contains 17 residues. Germline lookup yields CDR1 SGHVS and CDR2 FQNEAQ. The CDR3 coding sequence is TGTGCCAGCAGCTCATCATGGACAACAAACAACTACAATGAGCAGTTCTTC. Its translation is CASSSSWTTNNYNEQFF.

The chain carries TRBV11-1 and TRBJ1-4; a possible D gene is TRBD1 (6 bases). The CDR3 contains 15 residues. The ends were cut back, 2 bases at V and 3 bases at J, with 10 bases in the middle. Germline values: CDR1 SGHAT, CDR2 FQDESV (reference sequence). The CDR3 sequence: CASSLRGGSNEKLFF. In DNA, the CDR3 is TGTGCCAGCAGCTTACGAGGGGGATCTAATGAAAAACTGTTTTTT.

The rearrangement links TRBV19 to TRBJ2-5, with TRBD1 identical over 8 bases. CDR3 length: 13 amino acids. Germline V gene data show CDR1 as LNHDA and CDR2 as SQIVND (reference sequence). V dropped 6 bases and J dropped 6; count of bases not matched to a gene: 6. This CDR3 is CASSSTGVKTQYF. The CDR3 DNA follows: TGTGCCAGTAGCTCGACAGGGGTAAAGACCCAGTACTTC.

This chain uses TRBV14 with TRBJ1-2; D possibly corresponds to TRBD1 (6 bases). Deletions cut 1 base from V and 6 bases from J, with 15 bases between. The CDR3 consists of 15 residues. Germline values: CDR1 SGHDN, CDR2 FVKESK. The CDR3 loop reads CASSQVVGALNGYTF. Written as DNA, the CDR3 is TGTGCCAGCAGCCAAGTTGTGGGGGCTCTGAATGGCTACACCTTC.